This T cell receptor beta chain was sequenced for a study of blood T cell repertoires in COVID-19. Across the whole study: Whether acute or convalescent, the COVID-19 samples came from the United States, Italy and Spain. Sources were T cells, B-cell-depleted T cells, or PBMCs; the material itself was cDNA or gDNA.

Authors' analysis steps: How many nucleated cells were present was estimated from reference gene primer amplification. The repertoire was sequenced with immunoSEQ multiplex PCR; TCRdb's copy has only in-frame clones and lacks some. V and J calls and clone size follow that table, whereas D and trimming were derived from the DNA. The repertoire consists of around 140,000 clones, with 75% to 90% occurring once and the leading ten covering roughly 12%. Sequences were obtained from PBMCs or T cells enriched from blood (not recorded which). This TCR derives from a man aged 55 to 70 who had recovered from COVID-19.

As DNA, the CDR3 is TGTGCCAGCAGTGAGAGGGGGCTGAAGGCTTTCTTT. Amino acids: CASSERGLKAFF. The chain recombines TRBV12-3 or TRBV12-4 with TRBJ1-1, with TRBD1 identical over 7 bases. J was trimmed by 11 bases and V by 5 bases; bases with no gene match: 8. The CDR3 runs 12 residues.